The following is a T cell receptor (gamma chain) sequence with its context. Its target is not known. The TCRdb protein comes from a much larger clone and disagrees with this DNA's translation at residue 4, likely due to a read error; the protein given here is derived from the DNA. These data originate in a study of γδ T cells in repeated Plasmodium falciparum infection. Background on the study: Age- and gender-matched Australian children served as comparison for malaria-exposed Malian children.

TCRdb re-identified clones in the multiplex PCR reads via CATT. The sample contains about 30,000 gamma-chain clones, about 1.5% of which appear only once. Germline lookup yields CDR1 EGSNGY and CDR2 YDSYNSKV. This CDR3 has 11 amino acids. Study-level findings and limits: The Malian cohort came from a small rural village of predominantly one ethnic group. Repeated controlled infections reportedly drove waves of new clonotype selection in Vdelta2-negative, mostly Vdelta1+, gammadelta repertoires.

Flow sorting of PBMC yielded separate Vgamma9/Vdelta2+ and Vdelta2-negative gammadelta T cell populations for bulk repertoire analysis. For the V gene the call is TRGV2; the J gene has no call. Sequencing input: gamma-delta T cells from blood. This clonotype originated in a pool of human donors (malaria-infected and uninfected, not separated). CDR3 nucleotide sequence: TGTGCCACCCGGGACGGGCGAGGTGCCCTCTTT. Residues: CATRDGRGALF.